This note documents a single T cell receptor (beta chain) sequence. Its recognized antigen is unknown. Nothing much larger sits one base from this clone, and base qualities are not available. Taken from the germline V gene (reference sequence), the CDR1 and CDR2 loops are GTSNPN and SVGIG. The CDR3 runs 12 residues from the cysteine to the phenylalanine. Just the 36-base CDR3 DNA is kept, in frame starting at base 1. V gives up 4 bases and J gives up 5 bases, and the segment between their germline ends measures 11 bases. This sample is part of a study of beta chain features in type 1 diabetes (dated by TCRdb to the late 2010s). Looking at the study overall: Mean age, gender distribution, total cell number and subset yield did not differ between patients and healthy donors. A total of around 100 million sorted cells were examined across all samples, and RNA yield correlated strongly with the number of cells per subset. The study compared the TCRB repertoires of sorted circulating CD4+ T cell subsets in recently diagnosed type 1 diabetes patients with those in matched healthy donors. Whereas all 30 or so donors provided naive and central memory subsets, regulatory and stem cell-like memory subsets were isolated from just 8 patients and about eight healthy donors.

Here is what the overall study found, with its caveats: Because cDNA was sequenced instead of genomic DNA, highly expressing activated cells could be over-represented, though the groups showed no difference in activation or CD3 levels. The naive, central memory and regulatory TCRB repertoires appeared to resemble one another more closely among patients than among healthy donors. At VDJ recombination sites, type 1 diabetes patients had fewer insertions and more deleted nucleotides, which implies abnormalities in thymic rearrangement. A moderate but significant shortening of TCRB CDR3 length was observed in type 1 diabetes patients in all four CD4+ subsets. Shorter templates might be favored by PCR, yet because patient and control samples were amplified and corrected together, any such skew would affect both groups equally. Because small numbers of individuals were included in the HLA sub-analyses, any influence of HLA type on TCRB rearrangement was left unresolved.

Each donor gave one peripheral blood draw, about 110 mL on average, collected into heparinised tubes. A BD FACSAria II and a panel including CD45RO, CCR7, CD25, CD127, CD95 and CD27 were used to sort naive, central memory, regulatory and stem cell-like memory CD4+ T cells. Every sorted population had a purity above 98%. PBMCs were isolated immediately by Lymphoprep density gradient centrifugation and stained directly without culture. Samples were stained and sorted in pairs, with one healthy donor and one patient per experiment, so that batch effects were minimized. The High Capacity cDNA Reverse Transcription Kit was used to reverse transcribe all of the isolated RNA, meaning that expressed TCRB transcripts were what got sequenced. Naive, central memory and regulatory T cell samples underwent deep immunoSEQ sequencing, averaging about 3.3 million total reads per sample. Sorted cells were lysed in RLT buffer, and RNA was extracted using DNase-treated RNeasy Micro or Mini kits according to cell number. Each cell subset was processed separately to prevent cross-contamination, with patient and healthy donor samples processed together. The immunoSEQ multiplex PCR was used to amplify TCRB sequences from cDNA, generating 87-bp fragments that spanned the CDR3 region. Sequencing of the amplicons was done on the Illumina HiSeq platform. On the study's bioinformatics: PCR bias was computationally corrected using synthetic template baselines, reads within Hamming distance 2 were collapsed, and singletons that could not be merged were discarded. Reads were aligned against IMGT so that V, D and J genes, CDR3 length and insertions or deletions at six rearrangement sites could be assigned. Within each subset, clonotype counts were normalized to sorted cell number, and only after that were true diversity and Gini coefficients computed with the tcR R package. The overlap coefficient, calculated on TCRB nucleotide sequences, was used to measure repertoire sharing. As a proxy for the pre-selection repertoire, out-of-frame TCRB sequences from naive cells were analyzed. Not all clones reach the TCRdb copy of this immuneACCESS table, which keeps in-frame sequences only. Checked studies attribute under half of the gap to unresolved V genes and leave the rest unexplained. Clone size and V and J calls were adopted from that table, with D and trimming inferred from the DNA. Present in this sample are about 330,000 clones, approximately 9.9% of which were seen just once. The ten largest account for 0.015% of the sample.

Recombination joined TRBV30 with TRBJ2-5; tentative D gene TRBD2, with 5 bases matching. What was sequenced was naive CD4+ T cells from blood. Interpreted using the paper, the cell subset or site label stands for: true naive CD4+ T cells. This receptor was obtained from a woman aged 25 to 39 in good health. Read as DNA, the sequence is TGTGCCTGGAAAGTGTCGGGGGAGACCCAGTACTTC. Translated, it reads CAWKVSGETQYF.